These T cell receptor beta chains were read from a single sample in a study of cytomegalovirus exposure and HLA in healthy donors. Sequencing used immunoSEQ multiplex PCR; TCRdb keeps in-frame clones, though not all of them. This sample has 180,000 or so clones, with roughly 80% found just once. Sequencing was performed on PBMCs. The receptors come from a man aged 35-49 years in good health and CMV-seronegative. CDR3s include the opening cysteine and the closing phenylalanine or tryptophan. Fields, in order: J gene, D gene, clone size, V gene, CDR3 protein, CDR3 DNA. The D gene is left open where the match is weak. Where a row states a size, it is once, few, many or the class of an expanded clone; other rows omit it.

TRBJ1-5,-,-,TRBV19,CASLSPQGYQPQHF,TGTGCCAGTCTTTCACCACAGGGTTATCAGCCCCAGCATTTT
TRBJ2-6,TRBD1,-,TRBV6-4,CASSPVSGQGSGANVLTF,TGTGCCAGCTCGCCGGTGTCGGGACAGGGTTCTGGGGCCAACGTCCTGACTTTC
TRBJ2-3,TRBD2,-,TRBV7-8,CASSLGPGLASSDTQYF,TGTGCCAGCAGCTTAGGACCGGGACTAGCGTCGTCAGATACGCAGTATTTT
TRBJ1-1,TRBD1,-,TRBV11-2,CASSLNTGGITEAFF,TGTGCCAGCAGCTTGAACACAGGGGGAATCACTGAAGCTTTCTTT
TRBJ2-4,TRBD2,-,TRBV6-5,CASRPTSEKNIQYF,TGTGCCAGCAGGCCGACTAGCGAGAAAAACATTCAGTACTTC
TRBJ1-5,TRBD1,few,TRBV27,CASNSNRDRINQPQHF,TGTGCCAGCAACTCAAACAGGGACAGGATCAATCAGCCCCAGCATTTT
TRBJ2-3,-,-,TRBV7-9,CASSLGGGGSDTDTQYF,TGTGCCAGCAGCTTAGGCGGTGGGGGGTCGGACACAGATACGCAGTATTTT
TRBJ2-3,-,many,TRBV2,CASSEQVRATDTQYF,TGTGCCAGCAGTGAACAGGTCAGGGCCACAGATACGCAGTATTTT
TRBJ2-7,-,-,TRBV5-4,CASSFVGGGPYEQYF,TGTGCCAGCAGCTTTGTTGGGGGGGGCCCCTACGAGCAGTACTTC
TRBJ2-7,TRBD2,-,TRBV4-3,CASSQGTSGRGEQYF,TGCGCCAGCAGCCAAGGGACTAGCGGGAGGGGGGAGCAGTACTTC
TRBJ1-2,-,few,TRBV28,CASSLGLTNYGYTF,TGTGCCAGCAGTTTAGGGCTCACTAACTATGGCTACACCTTC
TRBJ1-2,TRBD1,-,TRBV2,CASSEFDRAYGYTF,TGTGCCAGCAGTGAATTTGACAGGGCCTATGGCTACACCTTC
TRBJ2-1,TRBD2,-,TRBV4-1,CASSQEASGRRNNEQFF,TGCGCCAGCAGCCAAGAGGCTAGCGGGAGGAGGAACAATGAGCAGTTCTTC
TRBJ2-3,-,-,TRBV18,CASSLGGSTDTQYF,TGTGCCAGCTCACTGGGCGGGTCAACAGATACGCAGTATTTT
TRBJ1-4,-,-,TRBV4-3,CASSSGHGEKLFF,TGCGCCAGCAGCTCGGGACATGGGGAAAAACTGTTTTTT
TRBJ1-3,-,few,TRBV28,CASSLVRQNSGNTIYF,TGTGCCAGCAGTTTAGTGCGACAGAACTCTGGAAACACCATATATTTT
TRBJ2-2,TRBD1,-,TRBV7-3,CASSPTGGAGELFF,TGTGCCAGCAGCCCGACAGGGGGGGCCGGGGAGCTGTTTTTT
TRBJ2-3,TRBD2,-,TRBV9,CASSNSGTGDTQYF,TGTGCCAGCAGCAATAGCGGGACCGGAGATACGCAGTATTTT
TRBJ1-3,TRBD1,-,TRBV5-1,CASSSGQGPSGNTIYF,TGCGCCAGCAGCTCAGGACAGGGTCCCTCTGGAAACACCATATATTTT